The 3 T cell receptor beta chains reported below all come from one sample, sequenced in a study of vaccination effects on CD4 cells after COVID-19. Cultured cells yielded isolated CD4+ T cells after 10 to 11 days. Here immunoSEQ multiplex PCR was the method, and the copy in TCRdb shows in-frame clones only, minus some. The sample includes about 30,000 clones, around three fifths of them seen just once. These receptors have no identified antigens. Sequencing was performed on CD4+ T cells from PBMCs cultured without peptide, taken before COVID-19 vaccination. These receptor sequences come from a human donor who received a COVID-19 vaccine.

The chain uses TRBV6-5 and TRBJ1-4; no clear D. CDR1 is MNHEY and CDR2 is SVGAGI in the germline V gene. The CDR3 is 15 residues long. V was trimmed by 0 bases and J by 8 bases, leaving 13 bases between them. The CDR3 loop is CASSYSTGDNEKLFF. CDR3 sequence (DNA): TGTGCCAGCAGTTACTCGACCGGGGATAACGAAAAACTGTTTTTT.

V is TRBV2 and J is TRBJ2-6, with D uncertain. CDR3 length: 11 amino acids. Germline loops: CDR1 SNHLY, CDR2 FYNNEI. The germline V and J ends were trimmed by 3 bases and 8 bases, with 2 bases remaining between them. The CDR3 loop is CASSDPNVLTF. CDR3 in DNA: TGTGCCAGCAGTGATCCCAACGTCCTGACTTTC.

The J gene is TRBJ1-6, the V gene TRBV18, with D hard to call. Trimming pared 3 bases from V and 4 bases from J, leaving 10 bases between. Germline V CDR1 and CDR2: KGHSH, LQKENI. The CDR3 sequence is 15 residues long. CDR3 amino acids: CASSPEGLYNSPLHF. CDR3 nucleotide sequence: TGTGCCAGCTCACCGGAAGGACTATATAATTCACCCCTCCACTTT.